One sample yielded the 20 T cell receptor beta chains listed below, sequenced in a study of OX40 agonist ivuxolimab in advanced cancers. Some clones are missing from TCRdb's copy, which holds only in-frame ones; the method was immunoSEQ multiplex PCR. In the table there are fewer than 85,000 clones, around 86% of which are singletons. Specimen: CD4+ or CD8+ T cells sorted from blood, collected in a trial of the OX40 agonist ivuxolimab. The receptors stem from an adult with an advanced solid tumor such as melanoma, head and neck, liver or kidney cancer.

The chain carries TRBV11-2 and TRBJ2-3; 10 bases line up with TRBD2. The CDR3 is 17 residues long. V trimming: 2 bases; J trimming: 0 bases; junction bases outside the gene matches: 5. CDR1 and CDR2 from the germline V gene are SGHAT and FQNNGV. The CDR3 DNA reads as TGTGCCAGCAGCTTAATGATAGCGGGGGGTAGCACAGATACGCAGTATTTT. It is translated as CASSLMIAGGSTDTQYF.

This clone was seen a few times. V usage is TRBV2 and J usage is TRBJ1-2, with D perhaps matching TRBD1 (6 bases). Germline V gives CDR1 SNHLY, CDR2 FYNNEI. Trimming removed 5 bases at V and 4 bases at J, with 11 bases between. The CDR3 is made up of 13 amino acids. CDR3 in amino acids: CASSLQGSYGYTF. For the CDR3, the DNA is TGTGCCAGCAGTCTACAGGGCAGCTATGGCTACACCTTC. Using reference TRBV2 and TRBJ1-2 for the parts outside the CDR3, the full variable domain is EPEVTQTPSHQVTQMGQEVILRCVPISNHLYFYWYRQILGQKVEFLVSFYNNEISEKSEIFDDQFSVERPDGSNFTLKIRSTKLEDSAMYFCASSLQGSYGYTFGSGTRLTVV.

This chain connects TRBV15 to TRBJ2-7; TRBD1 is a possible D gene (6 bases). The CDR3 runs 17 residues. Deletions cut 1 base from V and 0 bases from J, with 16 bases between. Germline CDR1 and CDR2: LNHNV and YYDKDF (reference sequence). In DNA form, the CDR3 reads TGTGCCACCAGCAGAGGAAGGGGCGGACAGAGCTCCTACGAGCAGTACTTC. The encoded protein is CATSRGRGGQSSYEQYF.

This clone was counted a single time. The V gene is TRBV4-1, the J gene TRBJ1-1, with D maybe TRBD1 (5 bases). This CDR3 spans 16 amino acids. The germline V gene encodes CDR1 MGHRA and CDR2 YSYEKL. V gave up 4 bases and J gave up 1 base, with 16 bases separating them. The CDR3 DNA follows: TGCGCCAGCAGCCCCTACGAGTGGGGGGGGAACACTGAAGCTTTCTTT. As protein: CASSPYEWGGNTEAFF.

The chain couples TRBV29-1 to TRBJ2-1, with 9 bases identical to TRBD2. After removal of 3 bases from V and 7 bases from J, the junction contained 7 bases not matched to a gene. The V gene's germline CDR1 is SQVTM and CDR2 ANQGSEA. CDR3 size: 14 residues. This chain's CDR3 is CSVDSSGGLNEQFF. Here the CDR3 DNA reads TGCAGCGTTGATTCCAGCGGGGGGCTGAATGAGCAGTTCTTC.

This clone was seen once. The CDR3 DNA reads as TGTGCCAGCAGCTTCTCAGGAGGACAGCAGACCCAGTACTTC. As protein: CASSFSGGQQTQYF. The chain joins TRBV9 to TRBJ2-5; D may be TRBD1 (6 bases). Germline assignment: CDR1 SGDLS and CDR2 YYNGEE. Trimming took off 4 bases at V and 6 bases at J, with 16 bases between the two ends. This CDR3 spans 14 amino acids.

This clone was detected once. The gene calls are TRBV19 and TRBJ2-2; 8 bases line up with TRBD1. The CDR3 contains 16 residues. Germline values: CDR1 LNHDA, CDR2 SQIVND (reference sequence). V was pared by 5 bases and J by 4 bases, with 9 bases of the junction left unmatched. The CDR3 loop is CASSPRDRRFTGELFF. In DNA form, the CDR3 reads TGTGCCAGTAGTCCCCGGGACAGGAGGTTCACCGGGGAGCTGTTTTTT.

V usage is TRBV30 and J usage is TRBJ2-5; tentative D call: TRBD1 (5 bases). The CDR3 has 12 residues. The germline V gene has CDR1 GTSNPN and CDR2 SVGIG (reference sequence). Between the trimmed V and J ends, which lost 0 bases and 6 bases, there was a span of 8 bases. CDR3 protein: CAWSVDIQTQYF. Here the CDR3 DNA reads TGTGCCTGGAGTGTGGACATTCAGACCCAGTACTTC.

The chain recombines TRBV5-6 with TRBJ1-2, with a tentative D call TRBD1 (6 bases). Germline lookup yields CDR1 SGHDT and CDR2 YYEEEE. The CDR3 covers 13 residues. The V and J ends lost 3 bases and 7 bases respectively, with 13 bases between them. The CDR3 coding sequence is TGTGCCAGCAGCTGGGACCGGGACACTGGCTACACCTTC. It encodes CASSWDRDTGYTF.

The rearrangement links TRBV18 to TRBJ2-7, with D perhaps TRBD1 (5 bases). Trimming shortened V by 0 bases and J by 4 bases, and 7 bases separated the two germline ends. The CDR3 has 13 residues. The germline gives CDR1 KGHSH, CDR2 LQKENI. For the CDR3, the DNA is TGTGCCAGCTCACCACCAGGGGATTACGAGCAGTACTTC. It translates to CASSPPGDYEQYF.

J is TRBJ1-1 and V is TRBV19; D is possibly TRBD1 (5 bases). The CDR3 sequence is 16 residues long. V was shortened by 3 bases and J by 0 bases, with 14 bases between the two germline ends. Germline CDR1 LNHDA, CDR2 SQIVND (reference sequence). The CDR3 here is CASSISTGRLNTEAFF. CDR3 DNA sequence: TGTGCCAGTAGTATTTCAACAGGCCGGCTGAACACTGAAGCTTTCTTT. The variable domain in full, completed from reference TRBV19 and TRBJ1-1, reads DGGITQSPKYLFRKEGQNVTLSCEQNLNHDAMYWYRQDPGQGLRLIYYSQIVNDFQKGDIAEGYSVSREKKESFPLTVTSAQKNPTAFYLCASSISTGRLNTEAFFGQGTRLTVV.

The genes are TRBV28 and TRBJ1-1; TRBD1 is a possible D gene (6 bases). CDR3 length: 17 amino acids. V was clipped by 3 bases and J by 2 bases, with 19 bases between them. Germline V lookup: CDR1 MDHEN, CDR2 SYDVKM. For the CDR3, the DNA is TGTGCCAGCAGTTTGTTTGCAGGGGAGGCTACCAACACTGAAGCTTTCTTT. Its protein product is CASSLFAGEATNTEAFF.

This clone was found once. V is TRBV5-4 and J is TRBJ2-5, with 7 bases identical to TRBD1. The V gene's germline CDR1 is SGHNT and CDR2 YYREEE (reference sequence). The CDR3 totals 15 residues. After removal of 4 bases from V and 4 bases from J, the junction contained 10 bases not matched to a gene. The CDR3 sequence is CASSLRRQGAETQYF. The CDR3 DNA is TGTGCCAGCAGCCTACGGAGACAGGGTGCAGAGACCCAGTACTTC.

This clone has only one observation. The chain is built from TRBV19 and TRBJ1-1; D uncertain. The CDR3 sequence is 14 residues long. Germline loops: CDR1 LNHDA, CDR2 SQIVND (reference sequence). The V and J ends lost 3 bases and 5 bases respectively, with 13 bases between them. CDR3 amino acids: CASSIMGGWTEAFF. In nucleotides, the CDR3 is TGTGCCAGTAGTATCATGGGAGGATGGACTGAAGCTTTCTTT.

In this sample, this clone turned up once. The same CDR3 can be traced to other DNA sequences in this sample. The V and J genes are TRBV5-4 and TRBJ2-5, with D hard to call. In germline, CDR1 is SGHNT, CDR2 YYREEE (reference sequence). Trimming pared 4 bases from V and 5 bases from J, leaving 9 bases between. The CDR3 covers 12 residues. For the CDR3, the DNA is TGTGCCAGCAGCCTGGCTGGGGAGACCCAGTACTTC. It translates to CASSLAGETQYF.

This chain links TRBV19 with TRBJ2-7; tentative D call: TRBD2 (5 bases). V gave up 7 bases and J gave up 7 bases, with 17 bases separating them. The germline gives CDR1 LNHDA, CDR2 SQIVND (reference sequence). This CDR3 region has 13 residues. CDR3 region: CASKREGFDEQYF. The CDR3 coding sequence is TGTGCCAGTAAGAGGGAAGGGTTTGATGAGCAGTACTTC.

V usage is TRBV11-2 and J usage is TRBJ2-5, with a weak D call TRBD1 (5 bases). The CDR3 runs 16 residues. Looked up from germline, CDR1 is SGHAT and CDR2 is FQNNGV. V lost 1 base, J lost 5 bases, and 17 bases lay in between. CDR3 DNA: TGTGCCAGCAGCTTAGCGGTTTCCAGGGCACGGGAGACCCAGTACTTC. Amino acid sequence: CASSLAVSRARETQYF.

On this clone itself: Other DNA sequences within the sample encode an identical CDR3. The chain couples TRBV5-1 to TRBJ2-3; D remains ambiguous. CDR1 and CDR2 from the germline V gene are SGHRS and YFSETQ. CDR3 size: 14 residues. V lost 0 bases and J lost 0, with 5 bases in between. This CDR3 reads CASSLDPSTDTQYF. Written as DNA, the CDR3 is TGCGCCAGCAGCTTGGACCCCAGCACAGATACGCAGTATTTT.

CDR3 coding DNA: TGTGCCAGCAGCTTATTTGTCGGCGGGGGGGTAGATGAGCAGTTCTTC. Its translation is CASSLFVGGGVDEQFF. V gene TRBV7-8 combines with J gene TRBJ2-1, with TRBD2 matching over 9 bases. CDR1 SGHVS and CDR2 FQNEAQ come from the germline V gene. V gave up 2 bases and J gave up 8 bases; unmatched junction bases: 10. The CDR3 sequence is 16 residues long.

This chain links TRBV6-1 with TRBJ1-5; D ambiguous. Germline V gives CDR1 MNHNS, CDR2 SASEGT. The CDR3 totals 15 residues. Trimming removed 5 bases from V and 3 bases from J, with 14 bases in between. The CDR3 DNA follows: TGTGCCAGCAGTCCATCCTCAGGTTACAATCAGCCCCAGCATTTT. It codes for CASSPSSGYNQPQHF.